This T cell receptor beta chain is drawn from a study of T cell repertoires in cytomegalovirus infection. Across the whole study: Indications came from public TCR beta signatures; they pointed to CMV infection and to a matching HLA type. Study-level results: The ex vivo response showed dominance by HLA-C-restricted CMV-specific TCR beta clonotypes.

TCRdb recomputed calls from the reads with MiXCR, one row per CDR3 protein. The sample has roughly 800,000 distinct CDR3 sequences; 29% are singletons. Comment on this clonotype: Its antigen is not known.

The germline CDR1 and CDR2 sequences are SGHVS and FQNEAQ. Trimming took off 1 base at V and 2 bases at J, with 6 bases between the two ends. This CDR3 has 13 amino acids. The receptor comes from a human donor in good health (CMV status not recorded). Some clones in this sample may be carry-over from other donors' samples. Source: cultured CD8+ T cells from PBMCs, taken from culture after CMV antigen stimulation. This chain joins TRBV7-8 and TRBJ2-7; no reliable D call. CDR3 sequence reads: CASSLVRAYEQYV. The CDR3 coding sequence is TGTGCCAGCAGCTTAGTCAGAGCCTACGAGCAGTACGTC.